The 7 T cell receptor beta chains reported below all come from one sample, sequenced in a study of tumor-infiltrating lymphocytes in primary liver carcinoma. Total RNA (approximately 500 ng) served as template for TCR beta cDNA synthesis primed by a constant-region primer. Researchers made the TCR beta libraries by running three nested multiplex PCR rounds with slightly modified ARM-PCR. A C-beta reverse primer was combined with TRBV1-TRBV30 forward primers in the first two PCR rounds, and each round had ten to eleven cycles. A single record per CDR3 protein comes from TCRdb applying MiXCR to the multiplex PCR reads. The data show fewer than 400,000 distinct CDR3 sequences, 65% seen once. Unsorted whole blood supplied the RNA, and germline DNA was extracted too. The sequencing sample was made of peripheral blood. These receptors were obtained from a man aged 40-49 years with primary liver carcinoma and hepatitis B virus infection.

This chain links TRBV11-2 with TRBJ2-7; D is unclear. Trimming left V 2 bases short and J 4 bases short, with 3 bases between. There are 11 residues in the CDR3. Germline CDR1 is SGHAT and CDR2 is FQNNGV. Here the CDR3 DNA reads TGTGCCAGCAGCTTATGGTACGAGCAGTACTTC. Translated, it gives CASSLWYEQYF.

Comments on this clonotype: This may be a read error, as it is one base from a much larger clone. The gene calls are TRBV6-1 and TRBJ2-1, with D perhaps TRBD2 (5 bases). V shed 5 bases and J shed 4 bases, with 21 bases lying between them. Germline-derived CDR1 and CDR2 are MNHNS and SASEGT. The CDR3 is 17 amino acids. The CDR3 DNA reads as TGTGCCAGCAGTATCCAAGTTCTAGAGGGAGCTTACAATGAGCAGTTCTTC. As protein: CASSIQVLEGAYNEQFF.

Of note for this clonotype: Germline and junction disagree at one end, which may indicate a read error. The V gene is TRBV6-1, the J gene TRBJ1-1; TRBD1 aligns across 9 bases. This CDR3 is built from 16 residues. Germline V CDR1 and CDR2: MNHNS, SASEGT. CDR3 loop: CASSERDRVMNPEAFF. The CDR3 nucleotides read TGTGCCAGCAGTGAACGGGACAGGGTTATGAACCCTGAAGCTTTCTTT.

The rearrangement joins TRBV5-1 to TRBJ1-2; TRBD1 matches 8 bases. This CDR3 is built from 15 residues. V was clipped by 0 bases and J by 7 bases; unmatched bases: 8. Germline V gives CDR1 SGHRS, CDR2 YFSETQ. The DNA of the CDR3 is TGCGCCAGCAGCTTGGACGGACAGGGAATCTCTGGCTACACCTTC. Protein product: CASSLDGQGISGYTF.

In this sample, this clonotype turned up once. A clone one base away is much larger, so this may be a read error. Here the CDR3 DNA reads TGTGCCAGCAGAGGACTAGCGGAGCCCTACAATGAGCAGTTCTTC. The encoded protein is CASRGLAEPYNEQFF. The gene calls are TRBV6-2 or TRBV6-3 and TRBJ2-1; 10 nucleotides match TRBD2. The CDR3 runs to 15 residues. After removal of 6 bases from V and 2 bases from J, the junction contained 4 bases not matched to a gene. CDR1 and CDR2 from the germline V gene are MNHEY and SVGEGT.

This chain uses TRBV2 with TRBJ1-4, with D perhaps TRBD1 (6 bases). V was trimmed by 7 bases and J by 6 bases, leaving 12 bases between them. Germline V gene data show CDR1 as SNHLY and CDR2 as FYNNEI. This CDR3 has 13 amino acids. The CDR3 region has the DNA TGTGCCAGCACGGGAGGGACATATGAAAAACTGTTTTTT. This encodes CASTGGTYEKLFF.

Ten or more counts support this clonotype. The chain uses TRBV12-3 or TRBV12-4 and TRBJ1-1; no clear D gene. The CDR3 is 13 amino acids. The V end was cut by 5 bases, the J end by 1 base, with 8 bases between. The CDR3 loop reads CASSVGSNTEAFF. The CDR3, as DNA: TGTGCCAGCAGTGTCGGATCGAACACTGAAGCTTTCTTT.